The clone carrying this TCR beta chain appeared a single time. The length of the CDR3 is 15 residues. The germline V gene encodes CDR1 SGDLS and CDR2 YYNGEE. Trimming left V 4 bases short and J 4 bases short, with 15 bases between. The data are from a study of control samples from healthy donors and cancer patients. Sequenced by immunoSEQ multiplex PCR; TCRdb stores in-frame clones only, minus some. The sample consists of 70,000 or so clones, over 75% of them appearing once. V usage is TRBV9 and J usage is TRBJ1-3, with a tentative D call TRBD1 (5 bases). Sequenced material: blood. The TCR originated in a man over 45 in good health. The CDR3 reads CASSSPTVAGNTIYF. CDR3 coding DNA: TGTGCCAGCAGCTCCCCGACAGTGGCCGGAAACACCATATATTTT.